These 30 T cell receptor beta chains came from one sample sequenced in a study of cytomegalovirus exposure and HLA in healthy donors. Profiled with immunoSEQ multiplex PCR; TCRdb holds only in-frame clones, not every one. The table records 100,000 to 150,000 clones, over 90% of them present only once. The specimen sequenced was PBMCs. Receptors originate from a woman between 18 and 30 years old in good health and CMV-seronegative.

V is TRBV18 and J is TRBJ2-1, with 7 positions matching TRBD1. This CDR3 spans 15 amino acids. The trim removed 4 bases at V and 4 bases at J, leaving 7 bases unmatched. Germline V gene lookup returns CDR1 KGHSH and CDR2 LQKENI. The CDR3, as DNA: TGTGCCAGCTCACTCTACGGGACAGCTTACAATGAGCAGTTCTTC. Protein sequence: CASSLYGTAYNEQFF.

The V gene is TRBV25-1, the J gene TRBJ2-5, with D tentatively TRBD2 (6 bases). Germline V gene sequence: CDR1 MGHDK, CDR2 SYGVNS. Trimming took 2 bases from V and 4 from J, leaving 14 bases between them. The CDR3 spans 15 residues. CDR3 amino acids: CASSESGGTLETQYF. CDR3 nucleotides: TGTGCCAGCAGTGAAAGTGGGGGGACTTTAGAGACCCAGTACTTC. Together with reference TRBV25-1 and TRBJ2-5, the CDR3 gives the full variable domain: EADIYQTPRYLVIGTGKKITLECSQTMGHDKMYWYQQDPGMELHLIHYSYGVNSTEKGDLSSESTVSRIRTEHFPLTLESARPSHTSQYLCASSESGGTLETQYFGPGTRLLVL.

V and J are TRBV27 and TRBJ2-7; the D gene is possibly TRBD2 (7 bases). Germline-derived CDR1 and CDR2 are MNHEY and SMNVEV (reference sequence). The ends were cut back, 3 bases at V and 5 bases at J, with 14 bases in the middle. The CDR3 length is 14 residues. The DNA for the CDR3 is TGTGCCAGCAGTTTGGGGGGGCGAATCCACGAGCAGTACTTC. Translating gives CASSLGGRIHEQYF.

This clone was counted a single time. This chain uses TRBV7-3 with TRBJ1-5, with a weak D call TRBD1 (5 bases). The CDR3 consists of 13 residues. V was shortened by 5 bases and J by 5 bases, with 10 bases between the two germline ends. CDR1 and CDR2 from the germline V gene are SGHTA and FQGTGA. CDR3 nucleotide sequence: TGTGCCAGCAGCCCCGGGGGAGATCAGCCCCAGCATTTT. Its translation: CASSPGGDQPQHF. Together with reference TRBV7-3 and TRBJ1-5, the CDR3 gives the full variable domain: GAGVSQTPSNKVTEKGKYVELRCDPISGHTALYWYRQSLGQGPEFLIYFQGTGAADDSGLPNDRFFAVRPEGSVSTLKIQRTERGDSAVYLCASSPGGDQPQHFGDGTRLSIL.

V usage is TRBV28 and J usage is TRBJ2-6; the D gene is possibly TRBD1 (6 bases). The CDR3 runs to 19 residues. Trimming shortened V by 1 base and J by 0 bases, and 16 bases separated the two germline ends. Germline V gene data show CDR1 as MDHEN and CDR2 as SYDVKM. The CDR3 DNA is TGTGCCAGCAGTTTATTTTCTGACAGGCTGAGCTCTGGGGCCAACGTCCTGACTTTC. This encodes CASSLFSDRLSSGANVLTF.

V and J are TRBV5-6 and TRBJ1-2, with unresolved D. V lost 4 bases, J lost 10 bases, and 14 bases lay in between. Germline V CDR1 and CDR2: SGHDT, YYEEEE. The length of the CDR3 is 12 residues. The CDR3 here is CASSTTLRSYTF. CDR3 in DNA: TGTGCCAGCAGCACCACTCTCCGATCCTACACCTTC.

CDR3 sequence reads: CASSHGLAGNNNEQFF. The CDR3 DNA follows: TGCGCCAGCAGCCACGGACTAGCGGGGAATAACAATGAGCAGTTCTTC. The chain couples TRBV5-1 to TRBJ2-1; the match to TRBD2 covers 12 bases. Trimming cost V 4 bases and J 5 bases; bases outside gene matches: 7. Germline V CDR1 and CDR2: SGHRS, YFSETQ. There are 16 residues in the CDR3.

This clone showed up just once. The CDR3 loop reads CASSHRQGNQPQHF. CDR3 DNA sequence: TGCGCCAGCAGCCATCGACAGGGAAATCAGCCCCAGCATTTT. The V and J genes are TRBV10-2 and TRBJ1-5; 7 nucleotides align to TRBD1. J was trimmed by 4 bases and V by 6 bases; bases with no gene match: 6. CDR1 is WSHSY, CDR2 SAAADI, per germline. The CDR3 runs 14 residues.

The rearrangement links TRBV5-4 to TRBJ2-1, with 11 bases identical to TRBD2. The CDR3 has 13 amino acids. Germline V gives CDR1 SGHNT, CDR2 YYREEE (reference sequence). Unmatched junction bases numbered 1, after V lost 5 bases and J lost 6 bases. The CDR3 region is CASRTSGTNEQFF. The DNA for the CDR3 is TGTGCCAGCAGGACTAGCGGGACCAATGAGCAGTTCTTC. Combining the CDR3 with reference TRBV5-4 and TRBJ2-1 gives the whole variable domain ETGVTQSPTHLIKTRGQQVTLRCSSQSGHNTVSWYQQALGQGPQFIFQYYREEENGRGNFPPRFSGLQFPNYSSELNVNALELDDSALYLCASRTSGTNEQFFGPGTRLTVL.

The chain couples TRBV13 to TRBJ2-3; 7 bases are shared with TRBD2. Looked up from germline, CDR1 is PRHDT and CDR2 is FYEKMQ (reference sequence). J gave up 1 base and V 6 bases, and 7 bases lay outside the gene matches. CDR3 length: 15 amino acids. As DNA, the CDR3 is TGTGCCAGCAGGAGGGAGGGGCTACGCACAGATACGCAGTATTTT. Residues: CASRREGLRTDTQYF.

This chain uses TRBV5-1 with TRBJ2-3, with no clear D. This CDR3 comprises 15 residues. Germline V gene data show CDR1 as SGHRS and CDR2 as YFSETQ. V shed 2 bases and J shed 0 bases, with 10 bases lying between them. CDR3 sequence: CASSFAGYSTDTQYF. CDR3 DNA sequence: TGCGCCAGCAGCTTTGCAGGTTATAGCACAGATACGCAGTATTTT.

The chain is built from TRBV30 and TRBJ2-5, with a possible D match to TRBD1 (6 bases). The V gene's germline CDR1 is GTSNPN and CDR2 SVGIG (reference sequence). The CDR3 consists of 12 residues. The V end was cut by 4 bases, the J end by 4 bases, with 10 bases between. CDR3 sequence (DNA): TGTGCCTGGAAGGGGGACGGAGAGACCCAGTACTTC. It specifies CAWKGDGETQYF. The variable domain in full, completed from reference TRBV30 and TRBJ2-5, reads SQTIHQWPATLVQPVGSPLSLECTVEGTSNPNLYWYRQAAGRGLQLLFYSVGIGQISSEVPQNLSASRPQDRQFILSSKKLLLSDSGFYLCAWKGDGETQYFGPGTRLLVL.

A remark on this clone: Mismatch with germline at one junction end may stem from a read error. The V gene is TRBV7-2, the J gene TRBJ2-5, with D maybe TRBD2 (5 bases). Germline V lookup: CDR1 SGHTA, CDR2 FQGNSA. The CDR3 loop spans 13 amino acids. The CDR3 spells CASSLGDYQTPYF. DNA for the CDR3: TGTGCCAGCAGCTTAGGCGACTACCAGACCCCGTACTTC.

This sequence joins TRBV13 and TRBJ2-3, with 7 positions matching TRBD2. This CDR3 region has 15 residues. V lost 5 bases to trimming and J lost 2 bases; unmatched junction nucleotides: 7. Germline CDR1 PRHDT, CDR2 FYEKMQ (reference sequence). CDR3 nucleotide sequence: TGTGCCAGCAGCCCGCGGGGGTTCCTCACAGATACGCAGTATTTT. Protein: CASSPRGFLTDTQYF.

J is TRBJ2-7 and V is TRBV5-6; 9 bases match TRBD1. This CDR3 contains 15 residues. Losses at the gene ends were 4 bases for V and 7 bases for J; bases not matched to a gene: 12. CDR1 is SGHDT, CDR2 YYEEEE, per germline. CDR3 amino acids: CASSVTGTGFGEQYF. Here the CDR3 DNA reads TGTGCCAGCAGCGTAACCGGGACAGGGTTCGGGGAGCAGTACTTC.

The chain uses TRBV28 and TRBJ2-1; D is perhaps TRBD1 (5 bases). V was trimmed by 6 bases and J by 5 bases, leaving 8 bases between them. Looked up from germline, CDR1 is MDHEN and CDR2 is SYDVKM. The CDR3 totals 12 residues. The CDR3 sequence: CASSRRDNEQFF. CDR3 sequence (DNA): TGTGCCAGCAGCCGCAGGGACAATGAGCAGTTCTTC.

The CDR3 protein is CASSPRWNIQYF. The CDR3 DNA sequence: TGTGCCAGCAGCCCGCGGTGGAACATTCAGTACTTC. The chain joins TRBV9 to TRBJ2-4, with D uncertain. The CDR3 is 12 amino acids. The germline V and J ends were trimmed by 4 bases and 7 bases, with 9 bases remaining between them. The V gene's germline CDR1 is SGDLS and CDR2 YYNGEE.

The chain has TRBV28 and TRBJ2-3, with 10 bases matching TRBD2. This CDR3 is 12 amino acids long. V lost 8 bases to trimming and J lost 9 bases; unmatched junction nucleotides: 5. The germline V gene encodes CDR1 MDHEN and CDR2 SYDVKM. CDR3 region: CASGGTSETQYF. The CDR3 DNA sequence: TGTGCCAGCGGGGGGACTAGCGAAACGCAGTATTTT.

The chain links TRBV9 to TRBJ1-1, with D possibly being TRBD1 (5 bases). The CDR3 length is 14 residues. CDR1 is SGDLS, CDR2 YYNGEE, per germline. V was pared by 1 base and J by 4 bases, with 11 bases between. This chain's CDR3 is CASSVNQGSTEAFF. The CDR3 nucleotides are TGTGCCAGCAGCGTAAACCAGGGAAGCACTGAAGCTTTCTTT.

In DNA form, the CDR3 reads TGTGCCAGCAGTTACTCGTCAGGGTACAATGAGCAGTTCTTC. Its protein is CASSYSSGYNEQFF. The chain recombines TRBV6-5 with TRBJ2-1; D may be TRBD1 (5 bases). V shed 0 bases and J shed 4 bases, with 7 bases lying between them. From germline, CDR1 is MNHEY and CDR2 SVGAGI. The CDR3 is 14 residues long.

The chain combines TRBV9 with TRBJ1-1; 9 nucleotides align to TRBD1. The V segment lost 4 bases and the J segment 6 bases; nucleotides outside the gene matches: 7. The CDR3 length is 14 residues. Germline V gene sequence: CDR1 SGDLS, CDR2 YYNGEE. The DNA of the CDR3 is TGTGCCAGCAGCACAGGACAGGGGAGCGCTGAAGCTTTCTTT. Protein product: CASSTGQGSAEAFF.

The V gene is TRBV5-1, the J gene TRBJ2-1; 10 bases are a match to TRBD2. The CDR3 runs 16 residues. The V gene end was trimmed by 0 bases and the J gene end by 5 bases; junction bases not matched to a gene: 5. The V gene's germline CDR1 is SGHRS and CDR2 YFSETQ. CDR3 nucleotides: TGCGCCAGCAGCTTGGGGCTAGCGGGAGAGAACAATGAGCAGTTCTTC. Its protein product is CASSLGLAGENNEQFF.

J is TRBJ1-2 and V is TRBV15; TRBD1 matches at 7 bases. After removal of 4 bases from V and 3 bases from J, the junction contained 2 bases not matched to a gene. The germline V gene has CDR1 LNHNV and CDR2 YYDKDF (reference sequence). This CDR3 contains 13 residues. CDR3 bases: TGTGCCACCAGCATAGGACAGGACTATGGCTACACCTTC. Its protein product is CATSIGQDYGYTF.

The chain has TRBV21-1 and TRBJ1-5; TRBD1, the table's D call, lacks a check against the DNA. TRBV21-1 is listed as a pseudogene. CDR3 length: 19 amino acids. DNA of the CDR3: TGTGCCAGCAGCAAAGTCAAATTTGTGAACAGGGACGGCAATCAGCCCCAGCATTTT. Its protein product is CASSKVKFVNRDGNQPQHF.

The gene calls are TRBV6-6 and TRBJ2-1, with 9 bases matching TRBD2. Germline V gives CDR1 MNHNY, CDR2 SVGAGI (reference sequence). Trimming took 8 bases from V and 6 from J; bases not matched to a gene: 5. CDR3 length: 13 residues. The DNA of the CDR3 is TGTGCCAGCGCGGGAGGGCCAGGCAATGAGCAGTTCTTC. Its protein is CASAGGPGNEQFF.

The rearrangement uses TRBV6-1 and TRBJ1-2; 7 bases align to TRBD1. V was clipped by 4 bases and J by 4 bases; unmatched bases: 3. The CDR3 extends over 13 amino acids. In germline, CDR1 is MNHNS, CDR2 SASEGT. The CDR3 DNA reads TGTGCCAGCAGTGTTCAGGGGGGCTATGGCTACACCTTC. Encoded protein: CASSVQGGYGYTF.

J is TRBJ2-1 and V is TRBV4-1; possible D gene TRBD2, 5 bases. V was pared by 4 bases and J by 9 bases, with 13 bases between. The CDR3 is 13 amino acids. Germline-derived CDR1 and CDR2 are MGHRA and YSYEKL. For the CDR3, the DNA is TGCGCCAGCAGCCCACCCTTGGCGGGTGAGCAGTTCTTC. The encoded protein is CASSPPLAGEQFF.

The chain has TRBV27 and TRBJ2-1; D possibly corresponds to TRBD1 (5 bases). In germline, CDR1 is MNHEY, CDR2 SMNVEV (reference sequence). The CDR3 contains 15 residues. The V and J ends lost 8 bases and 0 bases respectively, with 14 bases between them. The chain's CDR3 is CASGPYDSSYNEQFF. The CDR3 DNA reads TGTGCCAGCGGTCCCTATGACAGCTCCTACAATGAGCAGTTCTTC.

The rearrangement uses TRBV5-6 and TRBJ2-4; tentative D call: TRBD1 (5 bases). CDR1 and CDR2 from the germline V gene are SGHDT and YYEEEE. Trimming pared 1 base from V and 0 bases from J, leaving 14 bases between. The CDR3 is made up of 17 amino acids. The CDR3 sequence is CASSLQGIVLAKNIQYF. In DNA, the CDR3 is TGTGCCAGCAGCTTGCAGGGAATAGTACTAGCCAAAAACATTCAGTACTTC. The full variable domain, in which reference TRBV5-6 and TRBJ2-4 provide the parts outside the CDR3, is DAGVTQSPTHLIKTRGQQVTLRCSPKSGHDTVSWYQQALGQGPQFIFQYYEEEERQRGNFPDRFSGHQFPNYSSELNVNALLLGDSALYLCASSLQGIVLAKNIQYFGAGTRLSVL.

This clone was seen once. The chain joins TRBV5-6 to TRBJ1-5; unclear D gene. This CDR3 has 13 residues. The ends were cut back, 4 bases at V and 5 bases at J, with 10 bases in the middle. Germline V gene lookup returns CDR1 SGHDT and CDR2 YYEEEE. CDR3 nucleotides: TGTGCCAGCAGCCCCGGGAGAGATCAGCCCCAGCATTTT. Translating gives CASSPGRDQPQHF.